One TCR beta chain is described in this entry. Its cognate antigen is unknown. The germline gives CDR1 SGDLS, CDR2 YYNGEE. The CDR3 has 15 residues. The UMIs contained a 6-nucleotide sample barcode. They were added by template switching during cDNA synthesis. TCRdb reprocessed the 5' RACE reads, with one entry per CDR3 protein and no DNA. In all, the sample yields about 210,000 distinct CDR3 sequences. The entry originates in a study of monozygotic twins with inflammatory bowel disease. General study results and limits: Clonotype sharing was lower in IBD patients than healthy twins, most markedly with disease activity.

V gene TRBV9 combines with J gene TRBJ2-3; the D call from TCRdb, TRBD1, cannot be confirmed without DNA. This receptor was obtained from a human donor with ulcerative colitis or Crohn's disease, or a healthy co-twin of an affected twin (not recorded which). The sequencing sample was made of blood. CDR3 in amino acids: CASSVSGGEADTQYF.